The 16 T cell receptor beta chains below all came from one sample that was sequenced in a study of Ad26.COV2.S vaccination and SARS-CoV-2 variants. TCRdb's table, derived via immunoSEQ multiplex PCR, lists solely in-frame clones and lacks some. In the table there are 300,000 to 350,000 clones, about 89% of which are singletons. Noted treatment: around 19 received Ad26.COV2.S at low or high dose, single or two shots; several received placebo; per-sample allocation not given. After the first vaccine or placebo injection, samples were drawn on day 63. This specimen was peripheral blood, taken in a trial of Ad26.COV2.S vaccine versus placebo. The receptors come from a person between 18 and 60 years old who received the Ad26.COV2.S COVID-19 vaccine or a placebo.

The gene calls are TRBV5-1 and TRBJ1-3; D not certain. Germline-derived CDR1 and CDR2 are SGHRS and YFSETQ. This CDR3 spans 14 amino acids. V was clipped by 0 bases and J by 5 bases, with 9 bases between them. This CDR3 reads CASSLDLGRNTIYF. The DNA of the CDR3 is TGCGCCAGCAGCTTGGATCTGGGGAGAAACACCATATATTTT.

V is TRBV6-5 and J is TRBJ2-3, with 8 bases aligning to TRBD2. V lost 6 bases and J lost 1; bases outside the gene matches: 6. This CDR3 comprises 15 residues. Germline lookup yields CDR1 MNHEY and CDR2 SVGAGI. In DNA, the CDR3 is TGTGCCAGCAGATACGGAGCGGGGGGCACAGATACGCAGTATTTT. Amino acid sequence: CASRYGAGGTDTQYF.

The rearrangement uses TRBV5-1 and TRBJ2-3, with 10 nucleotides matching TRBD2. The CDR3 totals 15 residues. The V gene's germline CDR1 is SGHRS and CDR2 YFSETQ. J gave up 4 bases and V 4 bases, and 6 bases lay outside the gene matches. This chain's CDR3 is CASSEREGRADTQYF. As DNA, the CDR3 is TGCGCCAGCAGCGAGCGGGAGGGCCGGGCAGATACGCAGTATTTT.

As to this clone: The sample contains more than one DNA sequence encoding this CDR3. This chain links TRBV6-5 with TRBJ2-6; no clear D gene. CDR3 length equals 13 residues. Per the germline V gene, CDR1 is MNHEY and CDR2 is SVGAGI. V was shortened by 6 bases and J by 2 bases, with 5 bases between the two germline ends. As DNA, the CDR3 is TGTGCCAGCAGGCCCCCTGGGGCCAACGTCCTGACTTTC. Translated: CASRPPGANVLTF.

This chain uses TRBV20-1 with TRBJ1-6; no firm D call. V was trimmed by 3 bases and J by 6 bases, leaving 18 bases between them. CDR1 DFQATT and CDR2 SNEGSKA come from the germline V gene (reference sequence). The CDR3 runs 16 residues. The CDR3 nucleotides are TGCAGTGCTAGTCAACTCGCGGTCAGACCTAATTCACCCCTCCACTTT. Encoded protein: CSASQLAVRPNSPLHF.

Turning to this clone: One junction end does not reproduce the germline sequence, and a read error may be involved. The CDR3 loop reads CASSPWGEYNEQFF. The CDR3 nucleotides read TGTGCTAGCAGCCCCTGGGGGGAGTACAATGAGCAGTTCTTC. The chain links TRBV7-7 to TRBJ2-1, with D tentatively TRBD2 (6 bases). Germline V gene lookup returns CDR1 SSHAT and CDR2 FNYEAQ (reference sequence). The CDR3 runs 14 residues.

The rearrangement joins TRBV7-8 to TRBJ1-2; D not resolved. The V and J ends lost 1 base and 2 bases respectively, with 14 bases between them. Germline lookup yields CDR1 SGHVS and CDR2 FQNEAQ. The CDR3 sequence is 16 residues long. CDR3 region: CASSLGPLPRNYGYTF. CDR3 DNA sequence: TGTGCCAGCAGCTTAGGCCCCCTCCCCAGGAACTATGGCTACACCTTC.

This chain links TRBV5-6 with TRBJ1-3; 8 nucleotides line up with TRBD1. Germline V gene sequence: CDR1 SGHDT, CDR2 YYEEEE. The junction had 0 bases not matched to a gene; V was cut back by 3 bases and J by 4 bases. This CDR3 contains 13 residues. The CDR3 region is CASSWDRGNTIYF. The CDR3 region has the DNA TGTGCCAGCAGCTGGGACAGGGGAAACACCATATATTTT.

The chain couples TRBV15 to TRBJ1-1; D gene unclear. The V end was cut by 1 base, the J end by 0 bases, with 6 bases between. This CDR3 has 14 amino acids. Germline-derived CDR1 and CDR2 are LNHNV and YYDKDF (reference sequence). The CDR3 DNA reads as TGTGCCACCAGCAGAGGTGGCATGAACACTGAAGCTTTCTTT. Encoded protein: CATSRGGMNTEAFF.

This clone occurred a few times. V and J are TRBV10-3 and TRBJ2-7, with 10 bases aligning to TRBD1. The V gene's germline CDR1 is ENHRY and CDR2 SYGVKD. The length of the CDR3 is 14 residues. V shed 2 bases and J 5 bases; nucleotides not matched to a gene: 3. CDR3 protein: CAISEGTGDDEQYF. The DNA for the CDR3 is TGTGCCATCAGTGAGGGGACAGGGGATGACGAGCAGTACTTC.

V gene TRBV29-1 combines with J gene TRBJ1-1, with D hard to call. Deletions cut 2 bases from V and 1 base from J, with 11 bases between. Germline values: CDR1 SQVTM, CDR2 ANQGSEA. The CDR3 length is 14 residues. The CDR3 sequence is CSVERYRPNTEAFF. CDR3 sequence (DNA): TGCAGCGTTGAAAGGTACAGACCGAACACTGAAGCTTTCTTT.

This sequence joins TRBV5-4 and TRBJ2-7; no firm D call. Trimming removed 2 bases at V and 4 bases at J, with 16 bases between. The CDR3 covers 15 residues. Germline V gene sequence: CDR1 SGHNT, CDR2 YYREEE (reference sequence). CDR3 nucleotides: TGTGCCAGCAGCTTCCCCTGGACGAAGCCTTACGAGCAGTACTTC. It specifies CASSFPWTKPYEQYF.

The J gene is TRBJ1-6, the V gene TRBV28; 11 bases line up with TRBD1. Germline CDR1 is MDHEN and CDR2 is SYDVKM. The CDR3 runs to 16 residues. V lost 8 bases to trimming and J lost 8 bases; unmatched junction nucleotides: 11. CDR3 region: CASGWDRGSRDSPLHF. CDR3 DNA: TGTGCCAGCGGCTGGGACAGGGGGTCTCGAGATTCACCCCTCCACTTT. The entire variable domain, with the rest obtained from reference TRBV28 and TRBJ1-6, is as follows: DVKVTQSSRYLVKRTGEKVFLECVQDMDHENMFWYRQDPGLGLRLIYFSYDVKMKEKGDIPEGYSVSREKKERFSLILESASTNQTSMYLCASGWDRGSRDSPLHFGNGTRLTVT.

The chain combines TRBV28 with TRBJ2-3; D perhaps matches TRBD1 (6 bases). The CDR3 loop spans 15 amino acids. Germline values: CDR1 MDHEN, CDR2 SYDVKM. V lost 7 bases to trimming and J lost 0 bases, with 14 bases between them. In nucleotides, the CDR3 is TGTGCCAGCACCCGAAGAAGGGGGAGCACAGATACGCAGTATTTT. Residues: CASTRRRGSTDTQYF. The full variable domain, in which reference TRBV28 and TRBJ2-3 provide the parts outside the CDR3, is DVKVTQSSRYLVKRTGEKVFLECVQDMDHENMFWYRQDPGLGLRLIYFSYDVKMKEKGDIPEGYSVSREKKERFSLILESASTNQTSMYLCASTRRRGSTDTQYFGPGTRLTVL.

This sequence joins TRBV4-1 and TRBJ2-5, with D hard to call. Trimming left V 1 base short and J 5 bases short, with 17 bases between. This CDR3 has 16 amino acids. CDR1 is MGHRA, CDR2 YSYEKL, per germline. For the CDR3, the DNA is TGCGCCAGCAGCCAAGGAAATAGCCACGGCCTCGAGACCCAGTACTTC. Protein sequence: CASSQGNSHGLETQYF.

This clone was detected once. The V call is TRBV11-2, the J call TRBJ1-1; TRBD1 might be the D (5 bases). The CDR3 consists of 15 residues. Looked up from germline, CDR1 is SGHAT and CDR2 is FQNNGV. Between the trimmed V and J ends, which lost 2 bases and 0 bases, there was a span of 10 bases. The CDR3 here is CASSLLSGLNTEAFF. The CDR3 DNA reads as TGTGCCAGCAGCTTATTATCGGGACTGAACACTGAAGCTTTCTTT.